The 17 T cell receptor beta chains listed next were all sequenced from one sample in a study of blood T cell repertoires in COVID-19. TCRdb's copy holds only in-frame clones and misses some; the assay was immunoSEQ multiplex PCR. The sample has 100,000 to 150,000 clones, about 91% seen once. Sequences were obtained from peripheral blood. Every receptor here comes from a man aged 50-59 years with acute or convalescent COVID-19.

The V and J genes are TRBV13 and TRBJ1-3, with D possibly TRBD1 on 6 matching bases. There are 14 residues in the CDR3. Deletions cut 7 bases from V and 3 bases from J, with 13 bases between. Per the germline V gene, CDR1 is PRHDT and CDR2 is FYEKMQ (reference sequence). The CDR3 sequence: CASNPRTDGNTIYF. The CDR3 nucleotides are TGTGCCAGCAACCCCCGGACAGATGGAAACACCATATATTTT.

V and J are TRBV18 and TRBJ2-3, with D perhaps matching TRBD1 (6 bases). The germline V and J ends were trimmed by 3 bases and 4 bases, with 11 bases remaining between them. The CDR3 runs to 14 residues. Germline V gene lookup returns CDR1 KGHSH and CDR2 LQKENI. The DNA of the CDR3 is TGTGCCAGCTCACCTACTTCAGGGGCAGATACGCAGTATTTT. It translates to CASSPTSGADTQYF.

CDR3 nucleotides: TGCAGCGTTGTAGGCAGGGATGGGACCGGGGAGCTGTTTTTT. The encoded protein is CSVVGRDGTGELFF. The rearrangement joins TRBV29-1 to TRBJ2-2, with a weak D call TRBD1 (5 bases). Trimming removed 4 bases from V and 5 bases from J, with 14 bases in between. Per the germline V gene, CDR1 is SQVTM and CDR2 is ANQGSEA. The CDR3 length is 14 residues.

V is TRBV19 and J is TRBJ2-1; TRBD1 aligns across 7 bases. The length of the CDR3 is 16 residues. V lost 3 bases and J lost 4; bases outside the gene matches: 9. The germline V gene has CDR1 LNHDA and CDR2 SQIVND (reference sequence). This CDR3 reads CASSIGGRGKYNEQFF. The DNA of the CDR3 is TGTGCCAGTAGTATTGGGGGCAGGGGGAAATACAATGAGCAGTTCTTC.

This chain joins TRBV4-1 and TRBJ1-1; 9 nucleotides match TRBD1. CDR1 is MGHRA, CDR2 YSYEKL, per germline. The V gene end was trimmed by 2 bases and the J gene end by 4 bases; junction bases not matched to a gene: 20. This CDR3 comprises 20 residues. In nucleotides, the CDR3 is TGCGCCAGCAGCCAAAACATACCGGGACAGGGATTAGGTGGAGGCACTGAAGCTTTCTTT. Its translation: CASSQNIPGQGLGGGTEAFF.

This rearrangement joins TRBV7-8 to TRBJ1-2; D perhaps matches TRBD1 (6 bases). The CDR3 extends over 16 amino acids. From germline, CDR1 is SGHVS and CDR2 FQNEAQ. V was trimmed by 5 bases and J by 0 bases, leaving 16 bases between them. CDR3 residues: CASSLGNRASNYGYTF. CDR3 nucleotides: TGTGCCAGCAGCCTGGGCAACAGGGCTTCTAACTATGGCTACACCTTC.

The chain couples TRBV9 to TRBJ2-3; possible D gene TRBD2, 6 bases. Germline lookup yields CDR1 SGDLS and CDR2 YYNGEE. The CDR3 length is 14 residues. V lost 2 bases and J 6 bases, leaving 13 bases between the germline ends. The CDR3 DNA follows: TGTGCCAGCAGCGTGTCGGGGGTCCCCGATACGCAGTATTTT. Encoded protein: CASSVSGVPDTQYF.

The chain has TRBV9 and TRBJ1-6; D is undetermined. Trimming shortened V by 2 bases and J by 5 bases, and 8 bases separated the two germline ends. The CDR3 runs 14 residues. Germline V gene lookup returns CDR1 SGDLS and CDR2 YYNGEE. CDR3 in amino acids: CASSVGGNNSPLHF. The CDR3 DNA reads TGTGCCAGCAGCGTTGGAGGTAATAATTCACCCCTCCACTTT.

J is TRBJ1-1 and V is TRBV12-5; tentatively, D is TRBD1 (5 bases). This CDR3 has 12 amino acids. Germline V CDR1 and CDR2: LGHNT, FRNRAP. The germline V and J ends were trimmed by 5 bases and 10 bases, with 14 bases remaining between them. The CDR3 bases are TGTGCTAGTGGTCCCTCGGGGGAAAGAGCTTTCTTT. It translates to CASGPSGERAFF.

The chain employs TRBV9 and TRBJ2-7, with 7 bases fitting TRBD1. Germline CDR1 SGDLS, CDR2 YYNGEE. The V and J ends lost 4 bases and 2 bases, in that order; junction bases with no gene match: 9. CDR3 size: 15 residues. The CDR3 loop reads CASSLEGTDPYEQYF. The DNA of the CDR3 is TGTGCCAGCAGCCTAGAGGGGACAGACCCCTACGAGCAGTACTTC.

The chain uses TRBV28 and TRBJ1-1; weak D call: TRBD1 (5 bases). CDR3 length equals 15 residues. Germline CDR1 is MDHEN and CDR2 is SYDVKM. V lost 4 bases and J lost 1, with 13 bases in between. The CDR3 loop is CASSSIGTGNTEAFF. CDR3 nucleotide sequence: TGTGCCAGCAGTTCAATTGGGACTGGGAACACTGAAGCTTTCTTT.

The V gene is TRBV12-5, the J gene TRBJ1-3; 7 bases match TRBD1. The CDR3 extends over 20 amino acids. Germline loops: CDR1 LGHNT, CDR2 FRNRAP. V trimming: 4 bases; J trimming: 0 bases; junction bases outside the gene matches: 18. CDR3 sequence (DNA): TGTGCTAGTGGTTCGGGGACGATTACAGGGGCTTATTTCTCTGGAAACACCATATATTTT. Amino acid sequence: CASGSGTITGAYFSGNTIYF.

This rearrangement joins TRBV5-1 to TRBJ1-2, with D perhaps matching TRBD1 (6 bases). The CDR3 spans 14 residues. V lost 2 bases and J lost 1, with 9 bases in between. Germline CDR1 is SGHRS and CDR2 is YFSETQ. The CDR3 nucleotides read TGCGCCAGCAGCTTAGGACAGAGTAACTATGGCTACACCTTC. This codes for CASSLGQSNYGYTF.

J is TRBJ1-1 and V is TRBV19; 9 bases match TRBD1. The ends lost 6 bases at V and 2 bases at J; junction bases unmatched: 1. This CDR3 has 13 amino acids. The germline V gene encodes CDR1 LNHDA and CDR2 SQIVND (reference sequence). The CDR3 DNA sequence: TGTGCCAGTAGACAGGGGGCTAACACTGAAGCTTTCTTT. It is translated as CASRQGANTEAFF.

V usage is TRBV30 and J usage is TRBJ2-7, with no clear D. CDR1 is GTSNPN and CDR2 is SVGIG in the germline V gene (reference sequence). The ends were cut back, 5 bases at V and 2 bases at J, with 13 bases in the middle. CDR3 length equals 13 residues. Here the CDR3 reads CAWGRRMTYEQYF. Written as DNA, the CDR3 is TGTGCCTGGGGACGCAGGATGACCTACGAGCAGTACTTC.

The chain uses TRBV7-9 and TRBJ2-1, with 10 bases fitting TRBD1. Germline CDR1 reads SEHNR; CDR2 reads FQNEAQ (reference sequence). The CDR3 loop spans 16 amino acids. J lost 2 bases, V lost 4 bases, and 5 bases had no gene match. For the CDR3, the DNA is TGTGCCAGCAGCTCCTCGGACAGGGGGACCTACAATGAGCAGTTCTTC. It codes for CASSSSDRGTYNEQFF. Full variable domain (outside the CDR3, taken from reference TRBV7-9 and TRBJ2-1): DTGVSQNPRHKITKRGQNVTFRCDPISEHNRLYWYRQTLGQGPEFLTYFQNEAQLEKSRLLSDRFSAERPKGSFSTLEIQRTEQGDSAMYLCASSSSDRGTYNEQFFGPGTRLTVL.

The gene calls are TRBV5-4 and TRBJ1-6; 7 positions agree with TRBD1. From germline, CDR1 is SGHNT and CDR2 YYREEE (reference sequence). This CDR3 region has 14 residues. Unmatched junction bases numbered 2, after V lost 2 bases and J lost 6 bases. For the CDR3, the DNA is TGTGCCAGCAGCTTAGACAGGGTTAATTCACCCCTCCACTTT. Its translation is CASSLDRVNSPLHF. The variable domain in full, with the rest retrieved from reference TRBV5-4 and TRBJ1-6, is ETGVTQSPTHLIKTRGQQVTLRCSSQSGHNTVSWYQQALGQGPQFIFQYYREEENGRGNFPPRFSGLQFPNYSSELNVNALELDDSALYLCASSLDRVNSPLHFGNGTRLTVT.